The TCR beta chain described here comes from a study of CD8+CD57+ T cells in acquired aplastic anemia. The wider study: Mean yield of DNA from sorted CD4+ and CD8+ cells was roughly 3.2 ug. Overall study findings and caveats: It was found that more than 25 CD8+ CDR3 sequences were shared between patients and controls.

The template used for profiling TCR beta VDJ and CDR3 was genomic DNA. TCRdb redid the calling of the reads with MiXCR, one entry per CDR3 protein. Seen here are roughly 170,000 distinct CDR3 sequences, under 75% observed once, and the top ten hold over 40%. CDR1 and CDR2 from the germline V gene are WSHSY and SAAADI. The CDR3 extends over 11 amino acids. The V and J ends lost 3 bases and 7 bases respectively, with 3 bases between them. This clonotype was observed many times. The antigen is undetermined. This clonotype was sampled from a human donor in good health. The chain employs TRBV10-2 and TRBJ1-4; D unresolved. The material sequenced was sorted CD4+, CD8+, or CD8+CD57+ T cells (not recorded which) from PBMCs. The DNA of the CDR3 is TGCGCCAGCAGTGAAAGTGAAAAACTGTTTTTT. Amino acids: CASSESEKLFF.